A single sample is the source of the 24 T cell receptor beta chains below, sequenced in a study of human T cells and chemical hapten exposure. Sample time point: pre-sensitization, week 0. Treatment in this sample: therapeutic diphenylcyclopropenone sensitization with weekly scalp DPC. TCRdb ran MiXCR on the RACE reads and lists one entry per CDR3 protein. Counted here are roughly 110,000 distinct CDR3 sequences, approximately 12% occurring once; the ten biggest clones make up 1.6%. The sample consisted of whole blood, taken in connection with sensitization to the hapten diphenylcyclopropenone (DPC). These receptors came from a woman between 45 and 60 years old with alopecia areata. Some clones in this sample may be carry-over from other donors' samples.

Notes on this clonotype: At one boundary the junction diverges from the germline segment, which might be a read error. The V call is TRBV28, the J call TRBJ2-7; D is undetermined. The germline CDR1 and CDR2 sequences are MDHEN and SYDVKM. This CDR3 comprises 13 residues. The CDR3 is CVSSFDRTREQYF. CDR3 bases: TGTGTCAGCAGTTTCGACCGAACCCGGGAGCAGTACTTC.

This chain joins TRBV7-9 and TRBJ2-3, with TRBD1 matching 7 bases. The CDR3 contains 14 residues. J was trimmed by 6 bases and V by 3 bases; bases with no gene match: 6. Germline V gene sequence: CDR1 SEHNR, CDR2 FQNEAQ (reference sequence). The CDR3 DNA follows: TGTGCCAGCAGCTTGGACAGGCGCGGGGATACGCAGTATTTT. Encoded protein: CASSLDRRGDTQYF.

The V gene is TRBV6-2 or TRBV6-3, the J gene TRBJ2-4; 7 positions match TRBD1. The CDR3 extends over 16 amino acids. Germline values: CDR1 MNHEY, CDR2 SVGEGT. V lost 4 bases, J lost 4 bases, and 10 bases stayed unmatched. The CDR3 protein is CASSLSTRDSKNIQYF. The CDR3 region has the DNA TGTGCCAGCAGTTTGTCGACTCGGGACAGTAAAAACATTCAGTACTTC.

J is TRBJ1-2 and V is TRBV6-5, with a weak D call TRBD1 (5 bases). V was cut by 7 bases and J by 4 bases, with 16 bases left in between. Germline CDR1 reads MNHEY; CDR2 reads SVGAGI. This CDR3 has 14 amino acids. CDR3 sequence: CASTSSWGGYGYTF. CDR3 DNA: TGTGCCAGCACCAGCTCTTGGGGGGGCTATGGCTACACCTTC.

This clonotype occurred a few times. The chain employs TRBV29-1 and TRBJ2-5; 7 positions agree with TRBD1. J lost 3 bases, V lost 6 bases, and 4 bases had no gene match. The CDR3 covers 12 residues. Germline-derived CDR1 and CDR2 are SQVTM and ANQGSEA. Written as DNA, the CDR3 is TGCAGCGTGGGACAGCGAAAAGAGACCCAGTACTTC. Its translation: CSVGQRKETQYF.

V and J are TRBV11-1 and TRBJ2-5; no reliable D call. V was cut by 6 bases and J by 2 bases, with 13 bases left in between. Germline CDR1 reads SGHAT; CDR2 reads FQDESV (reference sequence). The CDR3 length is 14 residues. CDR3 nucleotides: TGTGCCAGCAGGGGTGGGCAGAATCAAGAGACCCAGTACTTC. Its translation: CASRGGQNQETQYF.

The table lists this clonotype with many counts. The chain carries TRBV12-3 or TRBV12-4 and TRBJ1-2; D is possibly TRBD1 (5 bases). The CDR3 sequence is 14 residues long. Trimming cost V 6 bases and J 0 bases, with 11 bases left between them. CDR3 sequence reads: CASSGTEANYGYTF. CDR3 DNA: TGTGCCAGCAGCGGGACCGAAGCTAACTATGGCTACACCTTC.

This clonotype was detected many times. The CDR3 nucleotides are TGCAGTGCTAGCTTTGCGGGGGGCCTCCAAGAGACCCAGTACTTC. Translation: CSASFAGGLQETQYF. The V call is TRBV20-1, the J call TRBJ2-5; 8 positions agree with TRBD2. The CDR3 covers 15 residues. J gave up 1 base and V 3 bases, and 7 bases lay outside the gene matches. Looked up from germline, CDR1 is DFQATT and CDR2 is SNEGSKA (reference sequence).

This clonotype was counted only a few times. The chain has TRBV3-1 and TRBJ1-2, with a weak D call TRBD1 (6 bases). Germline lookup yields CDR1 LGHDT and CDR2 YNNKEL (reference sequence). This CDR3 contains 14 residues. Trimming removed 3 bases at V and 2 bases at J, with 10 bases between. The CDR3 protein is CASSQTGGNYGYTF. The CDR3 DNA reads as TGTGCCAGCAGCCAGACGGGGGGCAACTATGGCTACACCTTC.

This clonotype was seen a few times. The chain recombines TRBV5-5 with TRBJ2-7; D is perhaps TRBD2 (5 bases). The germline V gene has CDR1 SGHKS and CDR2 YYEKEE (reference sequence). Trimming took 0 bases from V and 3 from J, leaving 10 bases between them. The CDR3 length is 14 residues. The CDR3 region is CASSLAGSFYEQYF. The CDR3, as DNA: TGTGCCAGCAGCTTGGCGGGGAGTTTCTACGAGCAGTACTTC.

This clonotype was seen only a few times. The rearrangement uses TRBV27 and TRBJ2-5; a possible D gene is TRBD2 (6 bases). Between the trimmed V and J ends, which lost 6 bases and 7 bases, there was a span of 21 bases. The CDR3 contains 15 residues. Germline V gene data show CDR1 as MNHEY and CDR2 as SMNVEV (reference sequence). The CDR3 DNA reads as TGTGCCAGCAGCCCGACGGGAGACTGGGCGTGGACCCAGTACTTC. It yields the protein CASSPTGDWAWTQYF.

This clonotype came up a few times. This sequence joins TRBV12-3 or TRBV12-4 and TRBJ1-2; maybe TRBD1 (6 bases). Trimming cost V 5 bases and J 4 bases, with 14 bases left between them. The CDR3 loop spans 14 amino acids. CDR3 sequence: CASSHRDTFYGYTF. The CDR3 DNA sequence: TGTGCCAGCAGTCACCGGGACACATTCTATGGCTACACCTTC.

V and J are TRBV5-4 and TRBJ2-3, with no clear D. The germline CDR1 and CDR2 sequences are SGHNT and YYREEE (reference sequence). CDR3 length equals 17 residues. V lost 3 bases and J 0 bases, leaving 17 bases between the germline ends. The CDR3 DNA is TGTGCCAGCAGCTCCGGAAAAACCGGGCAAAGCACAGATACGCAGTATTTT. This codes for CASSSGKTGQSTDTQYF. Full variable domain (missing parts from reference TRBV5-4 and TRBJ2-3): ETGVTQSPTHLIKTRGQQVTLRCSSQSGHNTVSWYQQALGQGPQFIFQYYREEENGRGNFPPRFSGLQFPNYSSELNVNALELDDSALYLCASSSGKTGQSTDTQYFGPGTRLTVL.

The chain links TRBV27 to TRBJ2-3, with TRBD2 matching over 8 bases. The V gene end was trimmed by 0 bases and the J gene end by 8 bases; junction bases not matched to a gene: 7. The CDR3 sequence is 15 residues long. Germline V CDR1 and CDR2: MNHEY, SMNVEV (reference sequence). The CDR3 nucleotides read TGTGCCAGCAGTTTATCGGCGGGGGGCCTCTCTACGCAGTATTTT. It translates to CASSLSAGGLSTQYF.

This clonotype was counted between two and nine times. J is TRBJ2-1 and V is TRBV7-9, with D unresolved. This CDR3 has 16 residues. The germline CDR1 and CDR2 sequences are SEHNR and FQNEAQ (reference sequence). V was shortened by 5 bases and J by 0 bases, with 14 bases between the two germline ends. The CDR3 is CASSLGTQSSYNEQFF. The CDR3 DNA sequence: TGTGCCAGCAGCCTCGGAACCCAGAGCTCCTACAATGAGCAGTTCTTC.

The chain recombines TRBV6-5 with TRBJ1-2; D not resolved. The CDR3 spans 13 residues. The germline V gene encodes CDR1 MNHEY and CDR2 SVGAGI. Trimming pared 2 bases from V and 6 bases from J, leaving 10 bases between. The CDR3 loop is CASSYMTSDGYTF. CDR3 in DNA: TGTGCCAGCAGTTACATGACATCCGATGGCTACACCTTC.

This clonotype appeared a few times. The chain combines TRBV18 with TRBJ2-1; tentatively, D is TRBD1 or TRBD2 (5 bases each). The CDR3 is 14 amino acids. From germline, CDR1 is KGHSH and CDR2 LQKENI. V lost 4 bases and J 4 bases, leaving 11 bases between the germline ends. CDR3 sequence reads: CASSLRDGYNEQFF. The CDR3 nucleotides read TGTGCCAGCTCACTCCGGGACGGATACAATGAGCAGTTCTTC.

This chain connects TRBV29-1 to TRBJ2-6, with no clear D. The V gene lost 1 base and the J gene lost 0 bases, with 10 bases spanning the gap. Germline CDR1 SQVTM, CDR2 ANQGSEA. This CDR3 is 16 amino acids long. CDR3 sequence: CSVEGLGSSGANVLTF. The DNA for the CDR3 is TGCAGCGTTGAAGGATTAGGTTCCTCTGGGGCCAACGTCCTGACTTTC. Full variable domain (remainder filled in from reference TRBV29-1 and TRBJ2-6): SAVISQKPSRDICQRGTSLTIQCQVDSQVTMMFWYRQQPGQSLTLIATANQGSEATYESGFVIDKFPISRPNLTFSTLTVSNMSPEDSSIYLCSVEGLGSSGANVLTFGAGSRLTVL.

J is TRBJ2-3 and V is TRBV24-1; TRBD2 aligns across 8 bases. This CDR3 has 16 residues. Unmatched junction bases numbered 3, after V lost 1 base and J lost 1 base. CDR1 is KGHDR, CDR2 SFDVKD, per germline. CDR3 sequence: CATSDLAGAGTDTQYF. As DNA, the CDR3 is TGTGCCACCAGTGATTTAGCGGGAGCAGGCACAGATACGCAGTATTTT.

This chain uses TRBV20-1 with TRBJ1-1, with TRBD1 matching over 7 bases. Trimming at V came to 6 bases and at J to 1 base, leaving 5 bases not matched to a gene. There are 13 residues in the CDR3. Germline CDR1 DFQATT, CDR2 SNEGSKA (reference sequence). The CDR3 sequence: CSAEGGANTEAFF. The DNA of the CDR3 is TGCAGTGCGGAAGGGGGCGCGAACACTGAAGCTTTCTTT.

The gene calls are TRBV28 and TRBJ1-5, with D possibly being TRBD1 (6 bases). The V end was cut by 6 bases, the J end by 2 bases, with 14 bases between. Germline values: CDR1 MDHEN, CDR2 SYDVKM. This CDR3 is 15 amino acids long. The CDR3 region is CASSLIQGGNQPQHF. DNA of the CDR3: TGTGCCAGCAGCCTTATACAGGGTGGCAATCAGCCCCAGCATTTT. The whole variable domain, remainder taken from reference TRBV28 and TRBJ1-5, is DVKVTQSSRYLVKRTGEKVFLECVQDMDHENMFWYRQDPGLGLRLIYFSYDVKMKEKGDIPEGYSVSREKKERFSLILESASTNQTSMYLCASSLIQGGNQPQHFGDGTRLSIL.

The rearrangement links TRBV27 to TRBJ2-7; TRBD2 matches at 7 bases. The CDR3 has 14 residues. Germline lookup yields CDR1 MNHEY and CDR2 SMNVEV (reference sequence). The V and J ends lost 6 bases and 0 bases, in that order; junction bases with no gene match: 5. Here the CDR3 reads CASRPGLSSYEQYF. The DNA for the CDR3 is TGTGCCAGCAGGCCGGGACTATCCTCCTACGAGCAGTACTTC.

This clonotype was picked up a small number of times. This chain links TRBV12-3 or TRBV12-4 with TRBJ1-2, with a weak D call TRBD1 (6 bases). The V end was cut by 6 bases, the J end by 9 bases, with 20 bases between. The CDR3 is 14 residues long. The CDR3 DNA reads TGTGCCAGCAGCCAAGGACAGTCCGACTCGAGCTACACCTTC. Translating gives CASSQGQSDSSYTF.

In this sample, this clonotype turned up a few times. J is TRBJ1-5 and V is TRBV19; 8 bases are shared with TRBD1. With 5 bases clipped from V and 1 base from J, the junction kept 4 bases outside the gene matches. The CDR3 totals 15 residues. Germline CDR1 and CDR2: LNHDA and SQIVND (reference sequence). For the CDR3, the DNA is TGTGCCAGTAGTCCAGGGGGCCTAAGCAATCAGCCCCAGCATTTT. The encoded protein is CASSPGGLSNQPQHF.